The 14 T cell receptor beta chains in this list originate from one sample, sequenced in a study of T cells in Graves' hyperthyroidism and ophthalmopathy. The CDR3 regions of TCR beta were amplified from RNA transcripts. Initially, a first-round RT-PCR of the TCR CDR3 employed the HTBI primer set. Using its own MiXCR run on the multiplex PCR reads, TCRdb lists one record per CDR3 protein. Seen here are more than 450,000 distinct CDR3 sequences, less than 15% observed once, and the top ten hold approximately 15%. The specimen sequenced was blood. All receptors come from a woman aged 40 to 50 with Graves' hyperthyroidism.

At least ten counts were recorded for this clonotype. V usage is TRBV12-3 or TRBV12-4 and J usage is TRBJ1-4, with 7 bases lining up with TRBD1. The CDR3 totals 14 residues. The V segment lost 5 bases and the J segment 3 bases; nucleotides outside the gene matches: 3. The CDR3 sequence: CASSRDSPNEKLFF. The CDR3 DNA reads TGTGCCAGCAGTCGGGACAGCCCTAATGAAAAACTGTTTTTT.

This clonotype was counted ten times or more. The J gene is TRBJ1-6, the V gene TRBV12-3 or TRBV12-4; D not certain. This CDR3 contains 12 residues. Between the trimmed V and J ends, which lost 3 bases and 7 bases, there was a span of 4 bases. In nucleotides, the CDR3 is TGTGCCAGCAGTTTGGGAAATTCACCCCTCCACTTT. Translated, it gives CASSLGNSPLHF.

In regard to this clonotype: A much larger clonotype is one base distant, so this may be a read error. This sequence joins TRBV18 and TRBJ2-5; 8 bases match TRBD1. The length of the CDR3 is 17 residues. Germline V gene lookup returns CDR1 KGHSH and CDR2 LQKENI. J lost 2 bases, V lost 3 bases, and 11 bases had no gene match. The CDR3 coding sequence is TGTGCCAGCTCACCCCGGGCAGGGGGCGCGGGGCAAGAGACCCAGTACTTC. As protein: CASSPRAGGAGQETQYF.

This clonotype was found many times. The chain has TRBV7-2 and TRBJ2-5; 13 bases map to TRBD2. This CDR3 is 17 amino acids long. V was pared by 4 bases and J by 5 bases, with 10 bases of the junction left unmatched. Germline CDR1 is SGHTA and CDR2 is FQGNSA. The CDR3 loop is CASSSTGTSGNWETQYF. The CDR3 bases are TGTGCCAGCAGCTCCACCGGGACTAGCGGGAATTGGGAGACCCAGTACTTC.

The chain couples TRBV7-9 to TRBJ2-7; 12 positions agree with TRBD2. Unmatched junction bases numbered 7, after V lost 5 bases and J lost 2 bases. The CDR3 contains 16 residues. Germline lookup yields CDR1 SEHNR and CDR2 FQNEAQ (reference sequence). For the CDR3, the DNA is TGTGCCAGCAGCACGGCGGGACTAGCGGGCACCTACGAGCAGTACTTC. Protein: CASSTAGLAGTYEQYF. Drawing the rest from reference TRBV7-9 and TRBJ2-7, the complete variable domain is DTGVSQNPRHKITKRGQNVTFRCDPISEHNRLYWYRQTLGQGPEFLTYFQNEAQLEKSRLLSDRFSAERPKGSFSTLEIQRTEQGDSAMYLCASSTAGLAGTYEQYFGPGTRLTVT.

This clonotype occurred a few times. The chain is built from TRBV6-1 and TRBJ1-1; 8 bases map to TRBD1. This CDR3 spans 16 amino acids. V shed 5 bases, J shed 2 bases, and the junction held 10 bases outside the gene matches. CDR1 MNHNS and CDR2 SASEGT come from the germline V gene. The CDR3 DNA reads TGTGCCAGCAGTCCCCCTCGGGACAGGTCAAACACTGAAGCTTTCTTT. This codes for CASSPPRDRSNTEAFF.

This clonotype has a count of ten or more. The chain uses TRBV9 and TRBJ1-1; D is undetermined. Trimming stripped 0 bases from V and 0 bases from J, with 9 bases between. The CDR3 runs to 15 residues. Germline values: CDR1 SGDLS, CDR2 YYNGEE. CDR3 residues: CASSVVSGVNTEAFF. The CDR3 DNA sequence: TGTGCCAGCAGCGTAGTATCCGGGGTGAACACTGAAGCTTTCTTT.

Ten or more counts support this clonotype. The V and J genes are TRBV28 and TRBJ2-7; 9 nucleotides align to TRBD2. This CDR3 is built from 18 residues. V lost 4 bases to trimming and J lost 0 bases; unmatched junction nucleotides: 13. Germline values: CDR1 MDHEN, CDR2 SYDVKM. Here the CDR3 reads CASSSRQGGSGSSYEQYF. In nucleotides, the CDR3 is TGTGCCAGCAGTTCGAGACAGGGAGGTAGCGGGAGCTCCTACGAGCAGTACTTC.

This clonotype was counted between two and nine times. The chain uses TRBV24-1 and TRBJ2-1; 8 bases are shared with TRBD2. Losses at the gene ends were 0 bases for V and 2 bases for J; bases not matched to a gene: 2. This CDR3 contains 16 residues. CDR1 and CDR2 from the germline V gene are KGHDR and SFDVKD. CDR3 in DNA: TGTGCCACCAGTGATTTGCAAGCGGGGGCCTACAATGAGCAGTTCTTC. Translation gives CATSDLQAGAYNEQFF.

This clonotype appeared a few times. V gene TRBV28 combines with J gene TRBJ2-5; D might be TRBD2 (6 bases). This CDR3 contains 15 residues. Germline V lookup: CDR1 MDHEN, CDR2 SYDVKM. V dropped 2 bases and J dropped 4 bases, with 14 bases sitting between them. CDR3 nucleotide sequence: TGTGCCAGCAGTTTAAGAGGAGGGAGGCGAGAGACCCAGTACTTC. Amino acids: CASSLRGGRRETQYF.

The rearrangement links TRBV29-1 to TRBJ2-3, with 9 bases fitting TRBD1. J lost 4 bases, V lost 4 bases, and 6 bases had no gene match. Per the germline V gene, CDR1 is SQVTM and CDR2 is ANQGSEA. There are 14 residues in the CDR3. As DNA, the CDR3 is TGCAGCGTTGTTGGGACAGGGCTACCAGATACGCAGTATTTT. It encodes CSVVGTGLPDTQYF.

This clonotype was seen ten or more times. This chain links TRBV5-5 with TRBJ2-7; D is possibly TRBD2 (5 bases). Germline CDR1 reads SGHKS; CDR2 reads YYEKEE (reference sequence). The CDR3 covers 13 residues. The V gene lost 2 bases and the J gene lost 1 base, with 7 bases spanning the gap. CDR3 sequence reads: CASSFGVSYEQYF. CDR3 nucleotide sequence: TGTGCCAGCAGCTTCGGGGTTTCCTACGAGCAGTACTTC.

This clonotype was counted ten times or more. CDR3 sequence reads: CATRRDDFYNEQFF. The DNA for the CDR3 is TGTGCCACCCGCCGGGACGACTTCTACAATGAGCAGTTCTTC. The V call is TRBV5-8, the J call TRBJ2-1, with D perhaps assigned TRBD1 or TRBD2 (5 bases each). There are 14 residues in the CDR3. V lost 9 bases, J lost 3 bases, and 16 bases lay in between. The germline V gene encodes CDR1 SGHTS and CDR2 YDEGEE.

There are many counts of this clonotype. The chain combines TRBV20-1 with TRBJ1-1; possibly TRBD1 for D (6 bases). V lost 5 bases to trimming and J lost 6 bases, with 13 bases between them. This CDR3 comprises 12 residues. Germline CDR1 DFQATT, CDR2 SNEGSKA (reference sequence). Here the CDR3 reads CSAGGGLAEAFF. CDR3 DNA: TGCAGTGCTGGGGGGGGGCTGGCTGAAGCTTTCTTT.